This TCR beta chain was documented in a study of CD8+CD57+ T cells in acquired aplastic anemia. CDR3 and TCR beta VDJ profiling relied on genomic DNA as the template. TCRdb ran MiXCR on the reads and lists one entry per CDR3 protein. The data contain some 140,000 distinct CDR3 sequences, roughly 49% of them singletons. The CDR3 is made up of 13 amino acids. J lost 5 bases, V lost 8 bases, and 8 bases had no gene match. Looked up from germline, CDR1 is SQVTM and CDR2 is ANQGSEA. Before being chosen for sequencing, patients had shown CD8+CD57+ cell expansion by flow cytometry. The chain combines TRBV29-1 with TRBJ2-7; the match to TRBD1 covers 11 bases. The TCR sequence derives from a human donor with aplastic anemia. The sequencing sample was made of sorted CD4+, CD8+, or CD8+CD57+ T cells (not recorded which) from PBMCs. CDR3 loop: CSSYGTGGNEQYF. CDR3 in DNA: TGCAGCAGTTACGGGACAGGGGGAAACGAGCAGTACTTC.